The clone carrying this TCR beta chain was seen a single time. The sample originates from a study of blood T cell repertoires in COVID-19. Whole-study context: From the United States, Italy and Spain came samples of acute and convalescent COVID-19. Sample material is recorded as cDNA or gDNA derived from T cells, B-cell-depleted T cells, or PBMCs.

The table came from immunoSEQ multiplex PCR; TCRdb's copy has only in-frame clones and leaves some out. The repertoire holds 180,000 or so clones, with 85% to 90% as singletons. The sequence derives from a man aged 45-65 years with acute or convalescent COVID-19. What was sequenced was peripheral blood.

In DNA, the CDR3 is TGTGCCAGCAGCCTAAGACAGAACTATGGCTACACCTTC. Protein product: CASSLRQNYGYTF. This chain connects TRBV6-5 to TRBJ1-2; TRBD1 is a possible D gene (5 bases). CDR1 MNHEY and CDR2 SVGAGI come from the germline V gene. The CDR3 spans 13 residues. V was trimmed by 6 bases and J by 2 bases, leaving 10 bases between them.